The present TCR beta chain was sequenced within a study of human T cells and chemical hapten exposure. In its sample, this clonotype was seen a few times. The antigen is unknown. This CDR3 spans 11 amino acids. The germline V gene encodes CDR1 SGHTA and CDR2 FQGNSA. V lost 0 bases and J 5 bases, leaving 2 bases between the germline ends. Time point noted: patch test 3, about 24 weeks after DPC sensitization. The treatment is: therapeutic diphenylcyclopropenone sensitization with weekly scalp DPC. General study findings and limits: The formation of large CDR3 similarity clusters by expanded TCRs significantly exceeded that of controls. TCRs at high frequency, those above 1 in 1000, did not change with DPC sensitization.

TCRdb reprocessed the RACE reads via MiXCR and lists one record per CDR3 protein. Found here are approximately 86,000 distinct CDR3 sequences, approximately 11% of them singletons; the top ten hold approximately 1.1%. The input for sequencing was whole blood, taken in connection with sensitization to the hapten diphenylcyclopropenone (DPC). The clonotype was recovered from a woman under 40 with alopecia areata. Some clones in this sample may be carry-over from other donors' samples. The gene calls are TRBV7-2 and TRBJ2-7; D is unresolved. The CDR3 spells CASSLADEQYF. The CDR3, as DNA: TGTGCCAGCAGCTTAGCTGACGAGCAGTACTTC.